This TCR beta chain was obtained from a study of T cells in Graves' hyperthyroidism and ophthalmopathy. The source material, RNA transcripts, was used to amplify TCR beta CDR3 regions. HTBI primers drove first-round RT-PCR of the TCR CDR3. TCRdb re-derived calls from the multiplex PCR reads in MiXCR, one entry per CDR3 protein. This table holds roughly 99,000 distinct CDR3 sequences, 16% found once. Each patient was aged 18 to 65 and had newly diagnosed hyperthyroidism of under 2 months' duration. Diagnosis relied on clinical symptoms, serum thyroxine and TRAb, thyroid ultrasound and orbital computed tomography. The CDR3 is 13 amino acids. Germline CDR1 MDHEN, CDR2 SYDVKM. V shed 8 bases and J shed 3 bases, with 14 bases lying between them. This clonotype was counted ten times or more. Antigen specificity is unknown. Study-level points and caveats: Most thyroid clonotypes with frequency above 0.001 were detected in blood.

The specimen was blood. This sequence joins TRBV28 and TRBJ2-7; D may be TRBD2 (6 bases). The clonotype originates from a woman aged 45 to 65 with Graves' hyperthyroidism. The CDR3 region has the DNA TGTGCCAGCCATTGGGACTTTTACTACGAGCAGTACTTC. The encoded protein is CASHWDFYYEQYF. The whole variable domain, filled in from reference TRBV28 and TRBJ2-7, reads DVKVTQSSRYLVKRTGEKVFLECVQDMDHENMFWYRQDPGLGLRLIYFSYDVKMKEKGDIPEGYSVSREKKERFSLILESASTNQTSMYLCASHWDFYYEQYFGPGTRLTVT.